This entry lists 18 T cell receptor beta chains sequenced from one sample in a study of T-cell reconstitution after alpha-beta-depleted transplantation in children. A library of TCRbeta sequences, prepared with unique molecular identifiers, was generated. TCRdb re-derived calls from the PCR reads in MiXCR, one entry per CDR3 protein. The table lists more than 550,000 distinct CDR3 sequences, more than 9% of them singletons. The source was PBMCs from the stem cell graft donor, collected from the stem cell graft. The receptor source for this set is a human donor who donated a stem cell graft to a child with acute myeloid leukemia.

The chain carries TRBV11-2 and TRBJ2-3; D is perhaps TRBD1 (11 bases). V was clipped by 4 bases and J by 0 bases, with 29 bases between them. Germline V gene sequence: CDR1 SGHAT, CDR2 FQNNGV. The CDR3 has 21 residues. The CDR3 loop reads CASSSGTGGLASRPSTDTQYF. CDR3 DNA sequence: TGTGCCAGCAGCTCAGGGACAGGGGGACTAGCGTCCCGGCCTAGCACAGATACGCAGTATTTT.

This clonotype was seen more than once but under ten times. This rearrangement joins TRBV20-1 to TRBJ2-7; 7 nucleotides line up with TRBD2. The CDR3 runs to 16 residues. V dropped 6 bases and J dropped 4; count of bases not matched to a gene: 18. Germline V lookup: CDR1 DFQATT, CDR2 SNEGSKA (reference sequence). The CDR3 region is CSARPGGSTNVYEQYF. The CDR3 nucleotides read TGCAGTGCCCGCCCGGGCGGGAGCACTAATGTGTACGAGCAGTACTTC.

On this clonotype itself: A junction boundary mismatches the germline segment, possibly from a read error. V and J are TRBV6-2 or TRBV6-3 and TRBJ2-7; weak D call: TRBD2 (5 bases). Germline V gene sequence: CDR1 MNHEY, CDR2 SVGEGT. The CDR3 is made up of 13 amino acids. The CDR3 sequence: CASSYDGEYERYF. The CDR3 DNA reads TGTGCCAGCAGTTACGATGGGGAGTACGAGCGGTACTTC.

A few counts support this clonotype. The V gene is TRBV20-1, the J gene TRBJ2-3, with 10 bases identical to TRBD2. The V gene end was trimmed by 1 base and the J gene end by 3 bases; junction bases not matched to a gene: 7. Germline-derived CDR1 and CDR2 are DFQATT and SNEGSKA (reference sequence). CDR3 length: 16 residues. This chain's CDR3 is CSARGTLAGVTDTQYF. CDR3 bases: TGCAGTGCTAGAGGGACCCTAGCGGGAGTGACAGATACGCAGTATTTT.

J is TRBJ2-4 and V is TRBV10-3, with 10 bases lining up with TRBD1. This CDR3 spans 15 amino acids. Germline lookup yields CDR1 ENHRY and CDR2 SYGVKD. V was clipped by 2 bases and J by 5 bases; unmatched bases: 3. DNA for the CDR3: TGTGCCATCAGTGAGGACAGGGGGCTGGAAAACATTCAGTACTTC. It yields the protein CAISEDRGLENIQYF.

The chain combines TRBV6-1 with TRBJ1-2; tentative D call: TRBD1 (5 bases). The V end lost 0 bases, the J end lost 4 bases, and 12 bases lay between the germline ends. The CDR3 is 15 amino acids. Germline values: CDR1 MNHNS, CDR2 SASEGT. DNA for the CDR3: TGTGCCAGCAGTGAAGCGGGGGGTTTCGGCTATGGCTACACCTTC. It specifies CASSEAGGFGYGYTF.

A few counts support this clonotype. V gene TRBV20-1 combines with J gene TRBJ2-1; D not certain. The CDR3 has 13 residues. V shed 1 base and J shed 5 bases, with 9 bases lying between them. The germline gives CDR1 DFQATT, CDR2 SNEGSKA (reference sequence). The CDR3 protein is CSARGAPNNEQFF. For the CDR3, the DNA is TGCAGTGCTAGAGGGGCGCCAAACAATGAGCAGTTCTTC.

V and J are TRBV28 and TRBJ2-7; TRBD2 agrees at 13 bases. Germline lookup yields CDR1 MDHEN and CDR2 SYDVKM. V gave up 5 bases and J gave up 0 bases; unmatched junction bases: 10. The CDR3 runs 18 residues. This CDR3 is CASSDFGLAGARSYEQYF. Written as DNA, the CDR3 is TGTGCCAGCAGTGATTTCGGACTAGCGGGAGCCCGCTCCTACGAGCAGTACTTC.

This clonotype was found many times. The chain recombines TRBV9 with TRBJ2-6; weak D call: TRBD1 (6 bases). This CDR3 has 14 amino acids. CDR1 SGDLS and CDR2 YYNGEE come from the germline V gene. V gave up 5 bases and J gave up 4 bases, with 10 bases separating them. CDR3: CASSTGSGANVLTF. For the CDR3, the DNA is TGTGCCAGCAGTACAGGGTCCGGGGCCAACGTCCTGACTTTC.

The V and J genes are TRBV20-1 and TRBJ1-1; no clear D. The ends were cut back, 7 bases at V and 2 bases at J, with 11 bases in the middle. Germline CDR1 is DFQATT and CDR2 is SNEGSKA (reference sequence). CDR3 length: 12 residues. As DNA, the CDR3 is TGCAGTGTCCTGGGGATCAACACTGAAGCTTTCTTT. Translating it yields CSVLGINTEAFF.

This clonotype was counted a few times. CDR3 region: CSYGTSGIYNEQFF. CDR3 sequence (DNA): TGCAGTTACGGGACTAGCGGGATATACAATGAGCAGTTCTTC. The chain couples TRBV20-1 to TRBJ2-1; 13 nucleotides match TRBD2. Trimming removed 8 bases from V and 4 bases from J; junction bases left unmatched: 5. Germline V gene sequence: CDR1 DFQATT, CDR2 SNEGSKA (reference sequence). The CDR3 consists of 14 residues.

This clonotype was observed at least ten times. The chain recombines TRBV24-1 with TRBJ2-5; no clear D. Per germline, CDR1 KGHDR and CDR2 SFDVKD. This CDR3 region has 14 residues. Trimming shortened V by 5 bases and J by 4 bases, and 13 bases separated the two germline ends. In DNA form, the CDR3 reads TGTGCCACCAGTGCCATGGAAAGCCCAGAGACCCAGTACTTC. This translates into CATSAMESPETQYF.

This chain joins TRBV5-5 and TRBJ1-2, with D unclear. V lost 0 bases, J lost 2 bases, and 14 bases lay in between. This CDR3 has 16 amino acids. Per germline, CDR1 SGHKS and CDR2 YYEKEE (reference sequence). This chain's CDR3 is CASSLGERTRNYGYTF. The CDR3 DNA sequence: TGTGCCAGCAGCTTGGGCGAAAGAACACGAAACTATGGCTACACCTTC.

This clonotype appeared a few times. The chain carries TRBV6-1 and TRBJ1-2; D unresolved. In germline, CDR1 is MNHNS, CDR2 SASEGT. V was cut by 10 bases and J by 4 bases, with 16 bases left in between. The CDR3 consists of 13 residues. The CDR3 DNA reads as TGTGCCACCACCAGGCGGGAGGGCTATGGCTACACCTTC. It translates to CATTRREGYGYTF.

This clonotype was detected many times. The gene calls are TRBV28 and TRBJ2-1; D is possibly TRBD1 (5 bases). The CDR3 sequence is 10 residues long. The V end was cut by 10 bases, the J end by 10 bases, with 11 bases between. Germline-derived CDR1 and CDR2 are MDHEN and SYDVKM. In DNA form, the CDR3 reads TGTGCCACCCGAAAGGGGGAGCAGTTCTTC. Translation: CATRKGEQFF.

This clonotype was found a few times. The chain carries TRBV7-2 and TRBJ2-3, with D perhaps TRBD2 (6 bases). The CDR3 runs 12 residues. In germline, CDR1 is SGHTA, CDR2 FQGNSA. V was cut by 5 bases and J by 6 bases, with 9 bases left in between. The CDR3 DNA is TGTGCCAGCAGCCGGGACTGGGATACGCAGTATTTT. Its protein product is CASSRDWDTQYF.

This clonotype was detected only a few times. The V gene is TRBV20-1, the J gene TRBJ2-5; 12 nucleotides agree with TRBD2. The V gene's germline CDR1 is DFQATT and CDR2 SNEGSKA (reference sequence). After removal of 5 bases from V and 4 bases from J, the junction contained 11 bases not matched to a gene. The CDR3 contains 16 residues. This chain's CDR3 is CSAPRASGRAAETQYF. CDR3 in DNA: TGCAGTGCTCCTCGGGCTAGCGGGAGGGCCGCAGAGACCCAGTACTTC.

This clonotype was seen a few times. V is TRBV5-1 and J is TRBJ2-1; a possible D gene is TRBD1 (10 bases). V lost 7 bases and J 9 bases, leaving 38 bases between the germline ends. The CDR3 is 20 amino acids. CDR1 is SGHRS and CDR2 is YFSETQ in the germline V gene. The CDR3 loop reads CASGQGGSGSGRQISGEQFF. CDR3 in DNA: TGCGCCAGCGGACAGGGGGGATCGGGGAGCGGGAGGCAAATCTCCGGTGAGCAGTTCTTC.